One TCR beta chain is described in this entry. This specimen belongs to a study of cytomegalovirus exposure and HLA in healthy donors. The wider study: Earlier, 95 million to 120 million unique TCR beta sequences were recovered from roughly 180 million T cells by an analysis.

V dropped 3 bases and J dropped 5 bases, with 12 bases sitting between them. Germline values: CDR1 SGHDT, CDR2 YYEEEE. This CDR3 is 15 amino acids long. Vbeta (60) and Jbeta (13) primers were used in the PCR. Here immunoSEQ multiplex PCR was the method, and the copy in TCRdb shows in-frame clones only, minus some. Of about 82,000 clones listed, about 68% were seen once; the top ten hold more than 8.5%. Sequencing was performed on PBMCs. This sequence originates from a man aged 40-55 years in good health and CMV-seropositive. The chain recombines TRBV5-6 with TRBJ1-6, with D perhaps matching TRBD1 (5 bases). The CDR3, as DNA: TGTGCCAGCAGCTGGGCGGGGGGAGATAATTCACCCCTCCACTTT. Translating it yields CASSWAGGDNSPLHF.